This TCR beta chain was retrieved from a study of beta chain features in type 1 diabetes. Turning to the study itself: Across all samples, about 110,000,000 sorted cells were examined. Notes on the study in general: Researchers report that Type 1 diabetes patients had moderately but significantly shorter TCRB CDR3s across all four CD4+ subsets. Comparison showed that naive, central memory and Treg TCRB repertoires appeared more similar among patients than among healthy donors.

As every portion of the isolated RNA was reverse transcribed, the sequencing read expressed TCRB transcripts. The protocol was immunoSEQ multiplex PCR, while the TCRdb copy is restricted to in-frame clones and leaves out a portion. The table lists some 200,000 clones, roughly 16% of them singletons. Germline V gene lookup returns CDR1 SQVTM and CDR2 ANQGSEA. This CDR3 region has 14 residues. The V and J ends lost 2 bases and 6 bases respectively, with 16 bases between them. This clone was seen a handful of times. The target antigen is unknown. CD4+ naive, central memory, regulatory and stem cell-like memory subsets were isolated by sorting on CD45RO/CCR7/CD25/CD127/CD95/CD27.

This TCR came from a man aged 25 to 45 with type 1 diabetes. The chain links TRBV29-1 to TRBJ1-2; D not certain. Sequencing was done on a sample of naive CD4+ T cells from blood. CDR3 bases: TGCAGCGTTGAAACCCCCCTCACCGGAGATGGCTACACCTTC. It yields the protein CSVETPLTGDGYTF.